The clone carrying this TCR beta chain appeared once. As yet, its antigen is unknown. Recent vaccinations or acute infections were absent in the healthy HIV-negative adult donors. Generated by immunoSEQ multiplex PCR, the TCRdb table keeps only in-frame clones and is missing some. The table includes roughly 2.6 million clones, approximately 94% detected once. This sample stems from a study of shared clonotypes between healthy human individuals. Study conclusions and caveats: Four donors held about 5% of naive CD4 clonotypes in common.

CDR3 length equals 17 residues. The germline CDR1 and CDR2 sequences are SGHTA and FQGNSA. V lost 0 bases to trimming and J lost 6 bases; unmatched junction nucleotides: 13. The specimen sequenced was naive CD4+ T cells sorted from blood. The subset denotes: CD45RA+ positively selected. This clonotype was obtained from a man between 18 and 35 years old in good health. This chain connects TRBV7-2 to TRBJ2-5; 7 nucleotides align to TRBD2. CDR3 bases: TGTGCCAGCAGCTTAGCCTTTTTATGGGAGGGCTCCAAGACCCAGTACTTC. Translating gives CASSLAFLWEGSKTQYF.